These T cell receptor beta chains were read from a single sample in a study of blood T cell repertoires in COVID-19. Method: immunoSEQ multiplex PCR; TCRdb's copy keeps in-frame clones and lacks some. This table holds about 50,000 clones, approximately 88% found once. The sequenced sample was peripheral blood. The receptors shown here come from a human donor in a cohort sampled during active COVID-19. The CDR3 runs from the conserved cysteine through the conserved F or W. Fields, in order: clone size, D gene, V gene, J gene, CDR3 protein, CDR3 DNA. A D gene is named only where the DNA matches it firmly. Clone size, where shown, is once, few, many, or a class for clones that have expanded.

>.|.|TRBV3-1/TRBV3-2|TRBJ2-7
CASSRYGTKQYF
TGTGCCAGCAGCCGGTACGGTACGAAGCAGTACTTC
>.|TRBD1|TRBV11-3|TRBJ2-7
CASSKGQSLEQYF
TGTGCCAGCAGCAAGGGACAGTCCCTCGAGCAGTACTTC
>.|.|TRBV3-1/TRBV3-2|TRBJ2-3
CASSLNGGVTDTQYF
TGTGCCAGCAGCCTGAACGGCGGGGTCACAGATACGCAGTATTTT
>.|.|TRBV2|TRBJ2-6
CASSGGSLISGANVLTF
TGTGCCAGCAGTGGAGGGAGCCTCATCTCTGGGGCCAACGTCCTGACTTTC
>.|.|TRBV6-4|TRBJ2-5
CASSAVQGETQYF
TGTGCCAGCAGTGCCGTACAGGGTGAGACCCAGTACTTC
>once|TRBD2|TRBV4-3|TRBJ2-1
CASSQDPGTSGRAGNEQFF
TGCGCCAGCAGCCAAGATCCCGGGACTAGCGGGAGGGCTGGCAATGAGCAGTTCTTC
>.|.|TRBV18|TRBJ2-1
CASSRSGTEPYNEQFF
TGTGCCAGCTCACGGTCCGGGACTGAGCCCTACAATGAGCAGTTCTTC
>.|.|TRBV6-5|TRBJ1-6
CACSTTGINSPLHF
TGTGCCTGTTCCACTACAGGGATCAATTCACCCCTCCACTTT
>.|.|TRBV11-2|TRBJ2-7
CASSLGAGGTYEQYF
TGTGCCAGCAGCTTAGGAGCCGGAGGCACCTACGAGCAGTACTTC
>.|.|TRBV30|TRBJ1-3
CAWSAGAKTGNTIYF
TGTGCCTGGAGCGCAGGGGCTAAGACTGGAAACACCATATATTTT
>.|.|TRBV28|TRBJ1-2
CASSPRGRPPGGYTF
TGTGCCAGCAGTCCCCGAGGTAGGCCTCCGGGTGGCTACACCTTC
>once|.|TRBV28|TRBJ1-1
CASSHRVLAEAFF
TGTGCCAGCAGCCACAGGGTACTGGCTGAAGCTTTCTTT
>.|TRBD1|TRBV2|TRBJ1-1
CASLLPGQGGAFF
TGTGCCAGCTTACTTCCGGGACAGGGGGGCGCTTTCTTT
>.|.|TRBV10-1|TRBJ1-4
CASSPRTGTNEKLFF
TGCGCCAGCAGCCCCAGAACAGGAACTAATGAAAAACTGTTTTTT
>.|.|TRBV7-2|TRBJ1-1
CASSFGGGTNTEAFF
TGTGCCAGCAGCTTTGGAGGAGGAACGAACACTGAAGCTTTCTTT
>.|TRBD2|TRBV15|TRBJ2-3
CATRLSLAGVTDTQYF
TGTGCCACCAGGTTAAGCCTAGCGGGGGTCACAGATACGCAGTATTTT
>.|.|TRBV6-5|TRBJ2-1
CASSYSRLDGGEQFF
TGTGCCAGCAGTTACTCTCGTTTGGACGGGGGTGAGCAGTTCTTC
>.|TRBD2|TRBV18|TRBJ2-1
CASSPELAHNEQFF
TGTGCCAGCTCACCGGAACTAGCGCACAATGAGCAGTTCTTC
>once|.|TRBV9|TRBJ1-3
CASSSHRGGPSSGNTIYF
TGTGCCAGCAGCTCCCATCGGGGGGGCCCCAGCTCTGGAAACACCATATATTTT
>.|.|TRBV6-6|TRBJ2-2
CASSSKPFTGELFF
TGTGCCAGCAGTTCGAAGCCCTTCACCGGGGAGCTGTTTTTT
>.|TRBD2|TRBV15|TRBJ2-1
CATSSPGTSGSFF
TGTGCCACCAGCAGTCCCGGGACTAGCGGCTCCTTCTTC
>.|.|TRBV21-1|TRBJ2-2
CASLAPSSQGAGELFF
TGTGCCAGCCTCGCCCCATCCTCACAGGGAGCCGGGGAGCTGTTTTTT
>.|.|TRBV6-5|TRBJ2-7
CASKGRLASEQYF
TGTGCCAGCAAAGGGCGGCTAGCAAGTGAGCAGTACTTC
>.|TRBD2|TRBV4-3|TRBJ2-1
CASSPTSGSGNEQFF
TGCGCCAGCAGCCCGACTAGCGGGAGTGGGAATGAGCAGTTCTTC
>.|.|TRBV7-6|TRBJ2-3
CASSLGTVGDTQYF
TGTGCCAGCAGCTTGGGGACTGTGGGTGATACGCAGTATTTT
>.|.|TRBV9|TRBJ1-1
CASNLKGHANTEAFF
TGTGCCAGCAACTTAAAGGGACACGCGAACACTGAAGCTTTCTTT
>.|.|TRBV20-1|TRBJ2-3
CSARLDNTQYF
TGCAGTGCTAGACTGGACAATACGCAGTATTTT
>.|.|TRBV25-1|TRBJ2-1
CASSTSVRNNEQFF
TGTGCCAGCAGCACCTCGGTGAGAAACAATGAGCAGTTCTTC
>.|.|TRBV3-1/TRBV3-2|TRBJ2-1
CASSLGHYNEQFF
TGTGCCAGCAGCCTAGGACACTACAATGAGCAGTTCTTC
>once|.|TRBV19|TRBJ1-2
CASSIGGGPWFDTF
TGTGCCAGTAGTATTGGGGGGGGTCCTTGGTTTGACACCTTC
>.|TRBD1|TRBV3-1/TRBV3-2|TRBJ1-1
CASRPRGSNTEAFF
TGTGCCAGCAGACCCAGGGGGTCGAACACTGAAGCTTTCTTT
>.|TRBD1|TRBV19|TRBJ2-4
CASSPQQGGKNIQYF
TGTGCCAGTAGTCCTCAACAGGGGGGCAAAAACATTCAGTACTTC
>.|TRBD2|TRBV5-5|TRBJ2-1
CASSLSGRDNEQFF
TGTGCCAGCAGCTTAAGCGGGAGGGATAATGAGCAGTTCTTC
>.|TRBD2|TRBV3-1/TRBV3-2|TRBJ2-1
CASSQRRGLAGNEQFF
TGTGCCAGCAGCCAACGAAGGGGACTAGCGGGCAATGAGCAGTTCTTC
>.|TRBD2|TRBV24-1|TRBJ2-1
CATSDAIAGGPKGYNEQFF
TGTGCCACCAGTGATGCTATAGCGGGAGGGCCCAAAGGCTACAATGAGCAGTTCTTC
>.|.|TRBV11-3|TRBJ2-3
CASSLTGNTDTQYF
TGTGCCAGCAGCTTAACAGGGAACACAGATACGCAGTATTTT
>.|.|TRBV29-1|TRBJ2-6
CSVEDPPLSSGANVLTF
TGCAGCGTTGAAGATCCACCCTTGAGCTCTGGGGCCAACGTCCTGACTTTC
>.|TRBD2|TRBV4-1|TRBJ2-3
CASSAPGGRTDTQYF
TGCGCCAGCAGCGCCCCGGGGGGGAGAACAGATACGCAGTATTTT
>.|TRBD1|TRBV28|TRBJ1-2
CASITGGGYGYTF
TGTGCCAGCATAACAGGGGGAGGTTATGGCTACACCTTC
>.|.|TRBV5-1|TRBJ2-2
CASSLLAGLNTGELFF
TGCGCCAGCAGCTTGTTGGCGGGATTGAACACCGGGGAGCTGTTTTTT
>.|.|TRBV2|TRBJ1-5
CASSPSGGPQHF
TGTGCCAGCAGTCCTTCGGGTGGTCCCCAGCATTTT
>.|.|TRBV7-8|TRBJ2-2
CASSLSGISNTGELFF
TGTGCCAGCAGCTTATCCGGGATCTCGAACACCGGGGAGCTGTTTTTT
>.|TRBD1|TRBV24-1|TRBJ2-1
CATSDSRDRGNNEQFF
TGTGCCACCAGTGATTCCCGGGACAGGGGTAACAATGAGCAGTTCTTC
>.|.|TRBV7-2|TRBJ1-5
CASSSRDGREPQHF
TGTGCCAGCAGCTCACGGGACGGGAGGGAGCCCCAGCATTTT
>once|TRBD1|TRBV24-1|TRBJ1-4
CATSDPGTGGKLFF
TGTGCCACCAGTGATCCGGGGACAGGGGGAAAACTGTTTTTT
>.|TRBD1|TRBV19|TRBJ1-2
CASSIPGQGASYSYGYTF
TGTGCCAGTAGTATCCCGGGACAGGGGGCCTCTTACTCCTATGGCTACACCTTC
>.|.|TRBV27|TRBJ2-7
CASTTYPGGGAGEQYF
TGTGCCAGCACCACATACCCAGGTGGGGGGGCTGGTGAGCAGTACTTC
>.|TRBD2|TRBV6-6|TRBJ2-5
CASSFLSGAGKTQYF
TGTGCCAGCAGTTTCCTCAGCGGAGCGGGAAAGACCCAGTACTTC
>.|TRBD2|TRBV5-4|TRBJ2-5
CASSILAGAGQETQYF
TGTGCCAGCAGCATACTAGCGGGGGCCGGCCAAGAGACCCAGTACTTC
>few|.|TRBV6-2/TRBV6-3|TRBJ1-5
CASSAEYTQPQHF
TGTGCCAGCAGTGCCGAATACACCCAGCCCCAGCATTTT
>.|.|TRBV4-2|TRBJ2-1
CASSRRSNEQFF
TGTGCCAGCAGCCGCCGGAGCAATGAGCAGTTCTTC
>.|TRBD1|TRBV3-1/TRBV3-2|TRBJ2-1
CASSQEWGQGNNEQFF
TGTGCCAGCAGCCAAGAATGGGGACAGGGGAACAATGAGCAGTTCTTC
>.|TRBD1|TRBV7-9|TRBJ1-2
CASSLALPGDRGCGYTF
TGTGCCAGCAGCTTAGCCCTGCCGGGGGACAGGGGATGTGGCTACACCTTC
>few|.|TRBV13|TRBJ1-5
CASSLSRESNQPQHF
TGTGCCAGCAGCTTATCGAGGGAGAGCAATCAGCCCCAGCATTTT
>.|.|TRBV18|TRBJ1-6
CASSPNTGNSPLHF
TGTGCCAGCTCGCCGAATACAGGGAATTCACCCCTCCACTTT
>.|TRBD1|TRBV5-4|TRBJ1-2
CASSGGKQGNYGYTF
TGTGCCAGCAGCGGCGGTAAACAGGGGAACTATGGCTACACCTTC
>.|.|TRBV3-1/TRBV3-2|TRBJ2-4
CASSHTTVAKNIQYF
TGTGCCAGCAGCCACACGACAGTAGCCAAAAACATTCAGTACTTC